This is a list of T cell receptor beta chains from one sample in a study of OX40 agonist ivuxolimab in advanced cancers. The method was immunoSEQ multiplex PCR; TCRdb's version includes in-frame clones alone and lacks a portion of them. The sample comprises around 60,000 clones, 70% to 85% of which are singletons, and roughly 6.5% rests with the top ten. Sequencing was performed on CD4+ or CD8+ T cells sorted from blood, taken in a trial of the OX40 agonist ivuxolimab. The receptor source for this set is an adult with an advanced solid tumor such as melanoma, head and neck, liver or kidney cancer. CDR3s include the opening cysteine and the closing phenylalanine or tryptophan. The D gene is left open where the match is weak. Some rows mark clone size as missing; the rest say once, few, many or name a class of expanded clone.

CDR3 length: 13
J gene: TRBJ1-1
V gene: TRBV11-1
D gene: .
clone size: few
CDR3 protein: CASSLGLNTEAFF
CDR3 DNA: TGTGCCAGCAGCTTGGGGTTGAACACTGAAGCTTTCTTT

CDR3 length: 17
J gene: TRBJ2-7
V gene: TRBV7-8
D gene: TRBD2
clone size: .
CDR3 protein: CASSSLSTSGYTYEQYF
CDR3 DNA: TGTGCCAGCAGCTCCCTGTCTACTAGCGGATATACCTACGAGCAGTACTTC

CDR3 length: 16
J gene: TRBJ2-1
V gene: TRBV4-2
D gene: TRBD2
clone size: .
CDR3 protein: CASNQESSGAKNEQFF
CDR3 DNA: TGTGCCAGCAACCAAGAGTCTAGCGGGGCCAAGAATGAGCAGTTCTTC

CDR3 length: 16
J gene: TRBJ1-2
V gene: TRBV28
D gene: .
clone size: .
CDR3 protein: CASSFARTASNYGYTF
CDR3 DNA: TGTGCCAGCAGTTTCGCTAGGACCGCTTCTAACTATGGCTACACCTTC

CDR3 length: 15
J gene: TRBJ1-3
V gene: TRBV10-3
D gene: .
clone size: .
CDR3 protein: CAISDPTGGGNTIYF
CDR3 DNA: TGTGCCATCAGTGACCCGACAGGAGGTGGAAACACCATATATTTT

CDR3 length: 13
J gene: TRBJ1-1
V gene: TRBV9
D gene: .
clone size: .
CDR3 protein: CASSVTGSTEAFF
CDR3 DNA: TGTGCCAGCAGCGTAACGGGGAGCACTGAAGCTTTCTTT

CDR3 length: 14
J gene: TRBJ2-1
V gene: TRBV7-2
D gene: TRBD1
clone size: .
CDR3 protein: CASSPGTGGDHGFF
CDR3 DNA: TGTGCCAGCAGCCCCGGGACAGGGGGCGACCACGGGTTCTTC

CDR3 length: 16
J gene: TRBJ1-1
V gene: TRBV2
D gene: .
clone size: .
CDR3 protein: CASSGGLVRSNTEAFF
CDR3 DNA: TGTGCCAGCAGTGGGGGACTTGTTCGATCGAACACTGAAGCTTTCTTT

CDR3 length: 17
J gene: TRBJ1-4
V gene: TRBV18
D gene: TRBD1
clone size: .
CDR3 protein: CASSPQPPGTGGEKLFF
CDR3 DNA: TGTGCCAGCTCACCCCAGCCCCCCGGGACAGGAGGAGAAAAACTGTTTTTT

CDR3 length: 15
J gene: TRBJ1-3
V gene: TRBV7-2
D gene: .
clone size: few
CDR3 protein: CASSLETGRVNTIYF
CDR3 DNA: TGTGCCAGCAGCTTAGAAACAGGGCGAGTAAACACCATATATTTT

CDR3 length: 13
J gene: TRBJ2-3
V gene: TRBV6-5
D gene: .
clone size: .
CDR3 protein: CASSLLSLDTQYF
CDR3 DNA: TGTGCCAGCAGTCTACTTTCCCTAGATACGCAGTATTTT

CDR3 length: 11
J gene: TRBJ1-3
V gene: TRBV30
D gene: .
clone size: many
CDR3 protein: CAWSKDHTIYF
CDR3 DNA: TGTGCCTGGAGTAAGGATCACACCATATATTTT

CDR3 length: 15
J gene: TRBJ1-2
V gene: TRBV18
D gene: TRBD1
clone size: .
CDR3 protein: CASSPGTGGDYGYTF
CDR3 DNA: TGTGCCAGCTCACCCGGGACAGGGGGAGACTATGGCTACACCTTC

CDR3 length: 16
J gene: TRBJ2-5
V gene: TRBV27
D gene: TRBD1
clone size: .
CDR3 protein: CASSPSPDRARETQYF
CDR3 DNA: TGTGCCAGCAGTCCCTCACCCGACAGGGCCAGAGAGACCCAGTACTTC

CDR3 length: 14
J gene: TRBJ2-1
V gene: TRBV5-1
D gene: .
clone size: .
CDR3 protein: CAIKETSTSNEQFF
CDR3 DNA: TGCGCCATCAAGGAGACTTCAACCTCCAATGAGCAGTTCTTC

CDR3 length: 16
J gene: TRBJ2-6
V gene: TRBV18
D gene: .
clone size: .
CDR3 protein: CASSPGQSSGANVLTF
CDR3 DNA: TGTGCCAGCTCACCGGGGCAGAGCTCTGGGGCCAACGTCCTGACTTTC

CDR3 length: 16
J gene: TRBJ2-7
V gene: TRBV14
D gene: TRBD1
clone size: .
CDR3 protein: CASSQERGQGAYEQYF
CDR3 DNA: TGTGCCAGCAGCCAAGAGAGAGGACAGGGGGCCTACGAGCAGTACTTC

CDR3 length: 14
J gene: TRBJ1-2
V gene: TRBV11-2
D gene: .
clone size: once
CDR3 protein: CASSILGLRHGYTF
CDR3 DNA: TGTGCCAGCAGCATCCTGGGGTTGCGGCATGGCTACACCTTC

CDR3 length: 14
J gene: TRBJ1-4
V gene: TRBV4-3
D gene: .
clone size: .
CDR3 protein: CASSNRVHDEKLFF
CDR3 DNA: TGCGCCAGCAGCAACAGGGTCCACGATGAAAAACTGTTTTTT

CDR3 length: 15
J gene: TRBJ1-1
V gene: TRBV19
D gene: TRBD1
clone size: .
CDR3 protein: CASSWDRGIGTEAFF
CDR3 DNA: TGTGCCAGTAGTTGGGACAGGGGGATAGGCACTGAAGCTTTCTTT

CDR3 length: 16
J gene: TRBJ2-2
V gene: TRBV5-1
D gene: TRBD2
clone size: .
CDR3 protein: CASSLDPSGTTGGLFF
CDR3 DNA: TGCGCCAGCAGCTTGGATCCTAGCGGGACCACCGGGGGGCTGTTTTTT

CDR3 length: 15
J gene: TRBJ1-6
V gene: TRBV7-2
D gene: .
clone size: .
CDR3 protein: CASSFSHPEASPLHF
CDR3 DNA: TGTGCCAGCAGCTTTTCTCACCCGGAGGCTTCACCCCTCCACTTT

CDR3 length: 17
J gene: TRBJ1-1
V gene: TRBV10-3
D gene: .
clone size: .
CDR3 protein: CAITTVGDPPMNTEAFF
CDR3 DNA: TGTGCCATCACTACCGTCGGGGACCCACCCATGAACACTGAAGCTTTCTTT

CDR3 length: 15
J gene: TRBJ2-7
V gene: TRBV5-4
D gene: .
clone size: .
CDR3 protein: CASSLDGGGNYEQYF
CDR3 DNA: TGTGCCAGCAGCTTGGACGGGGGCGGAAACTACGAGCAGTACTTC

CDR3 length: 14
J gene: TRBJ2-7
V gene: TRBV28
D gene: .
clone size: .
CDR3 protein: CASRASWYGYEQYF
CDR3 DNA: TGTGCCAGCAGAGCGTCTTGGTACGGGTACGAGCAGTACTTC

CDR3 length: 14
J gene: TRBJ2-7
V gene: TRBV27
D gene: .
clone size: .
CDR3 protein: CASSLSAVSYEQYF
CDR3 DNA: TGTGCCAGCAGTTTATCGGCCGTCTCCTACGAGCAGTACTTC

CDR3 length: 14
J gene: TRBJ2-7
V gene: TRBV28
D gene: .
clone size: .
CDR3 protein: CASSSGGTPYEQYF
CDR3 DNA: TGTGCCAGCAGTTCTGGCGGGACACCCTACGAGCAGTACTTC

CDR3 length: 16
J gene: TRBJ2-5
V gene: TRBV5-6
D gene: .
clone size: .
CDR3 protein: CASTRGGRPEGETQYF
CDR3 DNA: TGTGCCAGCACCAGGGGAGGACGGCCCGAAGGAGAGACCCAGTACTTC

CDR3 length: 14
J gene: TRBJ1-1
V gene: TRBV2
D gene: .
clone size: .
CDR3 protein: CASSEDRLNTEAFF
CDR3 DNA: TGTGCCAGCAGTGAAGACAGACTGAACACTGAAGCTTTCTTT

CDR3 length: 15
J gene: TRBJ1-5
V gene: TRBV7-8
D gene: TRBD1
clone size: few
CDR3 protein: CASSFAGGSNQPQHF
CDR3 DNA: TGTGCCAGCAGCTTCGCAGGGGGCAGCAATCAGCCCCAGCATTTT

CDR3 length: 14
J gene: TRBJ2-3
V gene: TRBV7-9
D gene: .
clone size: .
CDR3 protein: CASSARGSTDTQYF
CDR3 DNA: TGTGCCAGCAGCGCGCGGGGAAGCACAGATACGCAGTATTTT

CDR3 length: 12
J gene: TRBJ1-3
V gene: TRBV19
D gene: .
clone size: .
CDR3 protein: CASSKSWSTIYF
CDR3 DNA: TGTGCCAGTAGTAAATCGTGGAGCACCATATATTTT

CDR3 length: 15
J gene: TRBJ2-4
V gene: TRBV19
D gene: .
clone size: .
CDR3 protein: CASSIDLWGPNIQYF
CDR3 DNA: TGTGCCAGTAGTATAGATCTATGGGGGCCAAACATTCAGTACTTC

CDR3 length: 14
J gene: TRBJ2-1
V gene: TRBV5-4
D gene: .
clone size: .
CDR3 protein: CASSLQQVMVEQFF
CDR3 DNA: TGTGCCAGCAGCCTGCAACAGGTTATGGTTGAGCAGTTCTTC

CDR3 length: 16
J gene: TRBJ2-3
V gene: TRBV5-4
D gene: .
clone size: .
CDR3 protein: CASRPELGAWADTQYF
CDR3 DNA: TGTGCCAGCAGGCCCGAGCTGGGGGCCTGGGCAGATACGCAGTATTTT

CDR3 length: 15
J gene: TRBJ1-2
V gene: TRBV15
D gene: TRBD1
clone size: .
CDR3 protein: CATSSSSGGSYGYTF
CDR3 DNA: TGTGCCACCAGCAGTAGCTCAGGGGGAAGTTATGGCTACACCTTC

CDR3 length: 15
J gene: TRBJ2-2
V gene: TRBV28
D gene: .
clone size: .
CDR3 protein: CASSLPGTNTGELFF
CDR3 DNA: TGTGCCAGCAGTTTGCCGGGGACGAACACCGGGGAGCTGTTTTTT

CDR3 length: 13
J gene: TRBJ1-6
V gene: TRBV7-2
D gene: .
clone size: .
CDR3 protein: CASSLLINSPLHF
CDR3 DNA: TGTGCCAGCAGCCTACTGATTAATTCACCCCTCCACTTT

CDR3 length: 16
J gene: TRBJ1-1
V gene: TRBV4-3
D gene: TRBD1
clone size: .
CDR3 protein: CASSQDPGQGKTEAFF
CDR3 DNA: TGCGCCAGCAGCCAAGACCCGGGACAGGGGAAGACTGAAGCTTTCTTT

CDR3 length: 14
J gene: TRBJ2-7
V gene: TRBV9
D gene: TRBD2
clone size: .
CDR3 protein: CASSEGLASYEQYF
CDR3 DNA: TGTGCCAGCAGCGAGGGACTAGCCTCCTACGAGCAGTACTTC

CDR3 length: 13
J gene: TRBJ1-2
V gene: TRBV27
D gene: .
clone size: .
CDR3 protein: CASSSSTVNGYTF
CDR3 DNA: TGTGCCAGCAGTTCCTCGACAGTTAATGGCTACACCTTC

CDR3 length: 15
J gene: TRBJ2-3
V gene: TRBV4-3
D gene: .
clone size: .
CDR3 protein: CASSLRGGRTDTQYF
CDR3 DNA: TGCGCCAGCAGCCTGCGCGGGGGCCGGACAGATACGCAGTATTTT

CDR3 length: 15
J gene: TRBJ2-5
V gene: TRBV5-1
D gene: .
clone size: .
CDR3 protein: CASSWGQGWEETQYF
CDR3 DNA: TGCGCCAGCAGCTGGGGGCAGGGTTGGGAAGAGACCCAGTACTTC

CDR3 length: 13
J gene: TRBJ1-1
V gene: TRBV7-4
D gene: TRBD1
clone size: once
CDR3 protein: CASSERQGSEAFF
CDR3 DNA: TGTGCCAGCAGCGAGCGACAGGGCTCTGAAGCTTTCTTT

CDR3 length: 16
J gene: TRBJ2-1
V gene: TRBV5-8
D gene: .
clone size: .
CDR3 protein: CASSSVGRTSYNEQFF
CDR3 DNA: TGTGCCAGCAGCTCAGTGGGGAGGACTTCGTACAATGAGCAGTTCTTC

CDR3 length: 18
J gene: TRBJ2-3
V gene: TRBV5-1
D gene: TRBD2
clone size: .
CDR3 protein: CASSFGLAGGGGTDTQYF
CDR3 DNA: TGCGCCAGCAGCTTCGGACTAGCGGGAGGAGGGGGCACAGATACGCAGTATTTT

CDR3 length: 16
J gene: TRBJ2-3
V gene: TRBV7-3
D gene: TRBD2
clone size: .
CDR3 protein: CASSLSTSGRTDTQYF
CDR3 DNA: TGTGCCAGCAGCCTTTCGACTAGCGGTCGCACAGATACGCAGTATTTT

CDR3 length: 14
J gene: TRBJ1-1
V gene: TRBV5-4
D gene: .
clone size: .
CDR3 protein: CASRRTGTNTEAFF
CDR3 DNA: TGTGCCAGCAGAAGAACAGGGACGAACACTGAAGCTTTCTTT

CDR3 length: 15
J gene: TRBJ2-3
V gene: TRBV29-1
D gene: .
clone size: once
CDR3 protein: CTARGGSTGADTQYF
CDR3 DNA: TGCACCGCCAGGGGGGGAAGCACGGGAGCAGATACGCAGTATTTT

CDR3 length: 14
J gene: TRBJ2-3
V gene: TRBV11-2
D gene: TRBD2
clone size: .
CDR3 protein: CASSFQTSEDTQYF
CDR3 DNA: TGTGCCAGCAGCTTCCAAACTAGCGAAGATACGCAGTATTTT

CDR3 length: 18
J gene: TRBJ1-5
V gene: TRBV18
D gene: TRBD1
clone size: once
CDR3 protein: CASSPPGMAGGRGQPQHF
CDR3 DNA: TGTGCCAGCTCACCACCGGGTATGGCAGGGGGCCGGGGTCAGCCCCAGCATTTT

CDR3 length: 13
J gene: TRBJ1-2
V gene: TRBV6-5
D gene: .
clone size: .
CDR3 protein: CASSYRGLDGYTF
CDR3 DNA: TGTGCCAGCAGTTACCGGGGGCTGGATGGCTACACCTTC

CDR3 length: 17
J gene: TRBJ2-5
V gene: TRBV7-9
D gene: .
clone size: few
CDR3 protein: CASSLFRGGKIQETQYF
CDR3 DNA: TGTGCCAGCAGCTTATTCCGGGGAGGAAAAATCCAAGAGACCCAGTACTTC

CDR3 length: 15
J gene: TRBJ2-3
V gene: TRBV7-9
D gene: TRBD2
clone size: .
CDR3 protein: CASSPGLGGTDTQYF
CDR3 DNA: TGTGCCAGCAGCCCCGGACTAGGGGGCACAGATACGCAGTATTTT

CDR3 length: 15
J gene: TRBJ1-4
V gene: TRBV7-9
D gene: TRBD1
clone size: once
CDR3 protein: CASSLDGTGREKLFF
CDR3 DNA: TGTGCCAGCAGCTTAGACGGGACAGGGCGTGAAAAACTGTTTTTT

CDR3 length: 13
J gene: TRBJ2-7
V gene: TRBV2
D gene: TRBD1
clone size: .
CDR3 protein: CASSGGQGNEQYF
CDR3 DNA: TGTGCCAGCAGTGGAGGACAGGGGAACGAGCAGTACTTC

CDR3 length: 15
J gene: TRBJ1-6
V gene: TRBV28
D gene: .
clone size: .
CDR3 protein: CASSFGGRFNSPLHF
CDR3 DNA: TGTGCCAGCAGTTTCGGTGGCAGGTTTAATTCACCCCTCCACTTT

CDR3 length: 14
J gene: TRBJ2-5
V gene: TRBV5-1
D gene: .
clone size: .
CDR3 protein: CASSLGSGVETQYF
CDR3 DNA: TGCGCCAGCAGCTTGGGGTCAGGGGTAGAGACCCAGTACTTC

CDR3 length: 14
J gene: TRBJ1-1
V gene: TRBV18
D gene: TRBD1
clone size: .
CDR3 protein: CASSPDRVNPEAFF
CDR3 DNA: TGTGCCAGCTCACCAGACAGGGTTAATCCTGAAGCTTTCTTT